This TCR beta chain was captured in a study of blood T cells in healthy people across ages. Combining a sample-barcoded 5' primer with a J-beta primer mix, a second PCR ran for 7 to 11 cycles. TCRdb itself ran the 5' RACE reads through MiXCR, one entry per CDR3 protein. The sample lists fewer than 950,000 distinct CDR3 sequences, 35% to 40% occurring once. CDR3 length: 13 residues. The V gene's germline CDR1 is DFQATT and CDR2 SNEGSKA (reference sequence). Trimming stripped 6 bases from V and 6 bases from J, with 16 bases between. This sequence was found in a man younger than 35 in good health. The chain is built from TRBV20-1 and TRBJ2-3; D unresolved. The sample comprised blood. This CDR3 reads CSAASEARDTQYF. CDR3 coding DNA: TGCAGTGCAGCATCGGAAGCCAGGGATACGCAGTATTTT.